Listed below are T cell receptor beta chains from one sample, sequenced in a study of blood T cell repertoires in COVID-19. Clones were read by immunoSEQ multiplex PCR, and TCRdb kept only the in-frame ones, dropping some. Of 170,000 or so clones listed, more than 75% were seen once; the top ten hold 7% to 8%. The material sequenced was PBMCs or T cells enriched from blood (not recorded which). These receptors were collected from a woman in her forties or fifties who had recovered from COVID-19. Both conserved end residues are part of each CDR3. Each record gives: J gene, D gene, clone size, V gene, CDR3 protein, CDR3 DNA. D genes are given only for firm matches. Clone size is not always given. Where it is, it says once, few, many or a class for expanded clones.

TRBJ2-7,.,.,TRBV6-2/TRBV6-3,CASSYSRDTTYEQYF,TGTGCCAGCAGTTACTCGAGGGACACAACCTACGAGCAGTACTTC
TRBJ1-5,TRBD1,.,TRBV5-6,CASSRGTGTGSNQPQHF,TGTGCCAGCAGCCGGGGAACCGGGACAGGGTCGAATCAGCCCCAGCATTTT
TRBJ1-4,.,.,TRBV19,CASSLQAATNEKLFF,TGTGCCAGTAGCCTACAGGCAGCAACTAATGAAAAACTGTTTTTT
TRBJ2-5,TRBD1,.,TRBV19,CASSTGTGNAQETQYF,TGTGCCAGTAGTACCGGGACAGGGAACGCCCAAGAGACCCAGTACTTC
TRBJ1-1,.,.,TRBV6-4,CASRSTGRGEAFF,TGTGCCAGCAGATCTACAGGCCGAGGTGAAGCTTTCTTT
TRBJ1-3,.,.,TRBV5-1,CASSLVTAPGNTIYF,TGCGCCAGCAGCTTGGTGACAGCCCCTGGAAACACCATATATTTT
TRBJ2-1,.,.,TRBV19,CASSPTGRVLEQFF,TGTGCCAGTAGTCCTACAGGGCGCGTACTTGAGCAGTTCTTC
TRBJ2-7,.,.,TRBV28,CASSLAGNYEQYF,TGTGCCAGCAGTTTAGCAGGGAACTACGAGCAGTACTTC
TRBJ2-3,.,.,TRBV4-3,CASSQVGGSADTQYF,TGCGCCAGCAGCCAAGTGGGGGGTAGCGCAGATACGCAGTATTTT
TRBJ2-1,TRBD2,.,TRBV29-1,CSVVSLSSGRAGSYNEQFF,TGCAGCGTTGTATCATTGTCTAGCGGGAGGGCCGGGTCCTACAATGAGCAGTTCTTC
TRBJ2-7,.,.,TRBV5-4,CASSLSIPGEQYF,TGTGCCAGCAGCCTCTCCATACCCGGGGAGCAGTACTTC
TRBJ1-5,.,many,TRBV27,CASRTGGRPQHF,TGTGCCAGCAGGACGGGTGGAAGGCCCCAGCATTTT
TRBJ2-3,.,.,TRBV29-1,CSVDGVGKRGSSTDTQYF,TGCAGCGTTGATGGGGTAGGGAAACGGGGGTCAAGCACAGATACGCAGTATTTT
TRBJ2-2,.,.,TRBV7-2,CASSLRGQNTGELFF,TGTGCCAGCAGCTTGAGGGGACAGAACACCGGGGAGCTGTTTTTT
TRBJ1-2,.,.,TRBV2,CASRRTAGGNYGYTF,TGTGCCAGCAGACGGACGGCGGGAGGGAACTATGGCTACACCTTC
TRBJ1-5,TRBD1,.,TRBV12-3/TRBV12-4,CASSPDRDQPQHF,TGTGCCAGCAGTCCTGACAGGGATCAGCCCCAGCATTTT
TRBJ1-2,.,.,TRBV3-1/TRBV3-2,CASSQEPGSGYTF,TGTGCCAGCAGCCAAGAGCCCGGGTCTGGCTACACCTTC
TRBJ1-4,TRBD1,.,TRBV5-1,CASSIRQGRKEKLFF,TGCGCCAGCAGCATCCGACAGGGGCGAAAAGAAAAACTGTTTTTT
TRBJ1-3,.,.,TRBV6-5,CASSGGNTIYF,TGTGCCAGCAGCGGGGGAAACACCATATATTTT
TRBJ2-1,TRBD2,.,TRBV5-1,CASSLGLAGEGEQFF,TGCGCCAGCAGCTTGGGACTAGCGGGAGAGGGTGAGCAGTTCTTC
TRBJ2-7,TRBD1,.,TRBV13,CASSWWTGSHEQYF,TGTGCCAGCAGCTGGTGGACAGGGTCCCACGAGCAGTACTTC
TRBJ2-7,TRBD1,.,TRBV5-6,CASTRSGQSSYEQYF,TGTGCCAGCACCCGATCGGGACAGAGCTCCTACGAGCAGTACTTC
TRBJ1-4,.,.,TRBV5-6,CASSTDRAEKLFF,TGTGCCAGCAGCACGGACAGAGCTGAAAAACTGTTTTTT
TRBJ1-4,.,once,TRBV5-1,CASSFSATNEKLFF,TGCGCCAGCTCCTTCAGTGCAACTAATGAAAAACTGTTTTTT
TRBJ1-6,.,.,TRBV4-2,CASSQDLPDNSPLHF,TGTGCCAGCAGCCAAGATTTACCGGATAATTCACCCCTCCACTTT
TRBJ2-7,.,.,TRBV5-1,CASSWGDSSSYEQYF,TGCGCCAGCAGCTGGGGGGACTCCTCTTCCTACGAGCAGTACTTC
TRBJ1-1,TRBD1,.,TRBV28,CASSLRTGLVTEAFF,TGTGCCAGCAGTTTAAGGACAGGGTTAGTGACTGAAGCTTTCTTT
TRBJ1-4,.,once,TRBV5-1,CASSFRGGDEKLFF,TGCGCCAGCAGCTTTCGGGGAGGAGATGAAAAACTGTTTTTT
TRBJ1-1,.,few,TRBV5-1,CASSLLGQGNTEAFF,TGCGCCAGCAGCTTGTTGGGGCAGGGAAACACTGAAGCTTTCTTT
TRBJ2-7,TRBD2,.,TRBV5-1,CASRHLAGDYEQYF,TGCGCCAGCCGTCACTTAGCGGGAGACTACGAGCAGTACTTC
TRBJ2-1,TRBD2,.,TRBV7-2,CASSLVYSGRTYNEQFF,TGTGCCAGCAGCTTAGTGTATAGCGGGAGAACCTACAATGAGCAGTTCTTC
TRBJ2-7,TRBD1,.,TRBV19,CASSIQGAHEQYF,TGTGCCAGTAGTATCCAGGGGGCCCACGAGCAGTACTTC
TRBJ1-5,.,.,TRBV4-1,CASSRGGQPYNQPQHF,TGCGCCAGCAGCCGCGGAGGTCAGCCATACAATCAGCCCCAGCATTTT
TRBJ2-1,TRBD1,.,TRBV7-6,CASSLRQGDYNEQFF,TGTGCCAGCAGCTTGAGACAGGGTGACTACAATGAGCAGTTCTTC
TRBJ1-6,TRBD1,once,TRBV5-6,CASSFRTGTNSPLHF,TGTGCCAGCAGCTTTCGGACAGGGACTAATTCACCCCTCCACTTT
TRBJ2-1,.,.,TRBV2,CASSETTGSGVDEQFF,TGTGCCAGCAGTGAAACGACGGGATCAGGGGTGGATGAGCAGTTCTTC
TRBJ2-5,.,.,TRBV29-1,CSVEDTNQETQYF,TGCAGCGTTGAAGACACAAACCAAGAGACCCAGTACTTC